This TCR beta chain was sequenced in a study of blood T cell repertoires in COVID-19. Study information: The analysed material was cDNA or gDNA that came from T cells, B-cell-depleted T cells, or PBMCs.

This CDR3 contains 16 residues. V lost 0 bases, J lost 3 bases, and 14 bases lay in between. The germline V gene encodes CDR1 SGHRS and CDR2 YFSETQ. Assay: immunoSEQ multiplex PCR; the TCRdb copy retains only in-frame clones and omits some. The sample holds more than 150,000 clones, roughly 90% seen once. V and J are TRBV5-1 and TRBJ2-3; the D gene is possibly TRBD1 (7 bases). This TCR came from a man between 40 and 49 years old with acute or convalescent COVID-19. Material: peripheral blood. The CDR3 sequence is CASSLALAGGTDTQYF. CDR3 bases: TGCGCCAGCAGCTTGGCCCTGGCAGGGGGGACAGATACGCAGTATTTT.